This T cell receptor (beta chain) was recovered during a study of blood T cell repertoires in COVID-19. Study context: Acute and convalescent COVID-19 samples came from the United States, Italy and Spain. T cells, B-cell-depleted T cells, or PBMCs provided the cDNA or gDNA that served as material.

Germline V lookup: CDR1 SGHVS, CDR2 FNYEAQ. V lost 0 bases to trimming and J lost 9 bases; unmatched junction nucleotides: 11. The CDR3 is made up of 17 amino acids. The authors' processing: Reference gene primers were amplified, and this amplification served to estimate nucleated cell counts. Method: immunoSEQ multiplex PCR; TCRdb's copy keeps in-frame clones and lacks some. V, J and clone size reflect that table, while D and trimming were determined from the DNA. This table holds 130,000 to 150,000 clones, more than 75% found once. The TCR comes from a man aged 50 or older who had recovered from COVID-19. Specimen: peripheral blood. The chain links TRBV7-6 to TRBJ2-2, with TRBD2 matching over 9 bases. This CDR3 is CASSLAFGSGGGRELFF. CDR3 in DNA: TGTGCCAGCAGCTTAGCGTTCGGTAGCGGGGGAGGCCGGGAGCTGTTTTTT. Together with reference TRBV7-6 and TRBJ2-2, the CDR3 gives the full variable domain: GAGVSQSPRYKVTKRGQDVALRCDPISGHVSLYWYRQALGQGPEFLTYFNYEAQQDKSGLPNDRFSAERPEGSISTLTIQRTEQRDSAMYRCASSLAFGSGGGRELFFGEGSRLTVL.